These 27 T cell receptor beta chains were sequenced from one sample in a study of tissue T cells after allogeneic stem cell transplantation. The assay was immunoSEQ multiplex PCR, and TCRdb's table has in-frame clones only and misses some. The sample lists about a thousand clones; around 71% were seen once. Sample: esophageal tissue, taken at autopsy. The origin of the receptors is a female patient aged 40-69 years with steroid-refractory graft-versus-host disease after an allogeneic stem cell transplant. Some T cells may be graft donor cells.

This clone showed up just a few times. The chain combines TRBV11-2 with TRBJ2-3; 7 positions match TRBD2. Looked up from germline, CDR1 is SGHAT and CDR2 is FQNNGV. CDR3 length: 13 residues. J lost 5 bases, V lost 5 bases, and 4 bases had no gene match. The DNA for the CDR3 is TGTGCCAGCAGCCCGGGAGGTGGAGATACGCAGTATTTT. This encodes CASSPGGGDTQYF.

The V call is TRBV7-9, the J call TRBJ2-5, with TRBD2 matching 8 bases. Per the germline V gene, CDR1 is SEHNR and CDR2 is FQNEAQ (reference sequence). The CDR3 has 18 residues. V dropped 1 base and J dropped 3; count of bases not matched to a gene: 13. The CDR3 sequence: CASSLGWGGTRREETQYF. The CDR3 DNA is TGTGCCAGCAGCTTAGGATGGGGTGGGACTAGGCGGGAAGAGACCCAGTACTTC. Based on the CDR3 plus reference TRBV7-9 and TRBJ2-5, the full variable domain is DTGVSQNPRHKITKRGQNVTFRCDPISEHNRLYWYRQTLGQGPEFLTYFQNEAQLEKSRLLSDRFSAERPKGSFSTLEIQRTEQGDSAMYLCASSLGWGGTRREETQYFGPGTRLLVL.

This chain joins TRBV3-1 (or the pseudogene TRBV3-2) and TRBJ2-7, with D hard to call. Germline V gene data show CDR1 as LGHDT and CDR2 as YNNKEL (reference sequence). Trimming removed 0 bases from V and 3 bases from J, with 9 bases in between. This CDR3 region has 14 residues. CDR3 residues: CASSQDWLFYEQYF. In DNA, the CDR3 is TGTGCCAGCAGCCAAGATTGGCTGTTCTACGAGCAGTACTTC.

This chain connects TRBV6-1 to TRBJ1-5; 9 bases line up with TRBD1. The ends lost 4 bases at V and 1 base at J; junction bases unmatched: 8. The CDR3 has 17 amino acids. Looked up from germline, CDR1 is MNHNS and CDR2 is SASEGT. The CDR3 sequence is CASSAHRGRESNQPQHF. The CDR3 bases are TGTGCCAGCAGTGCACACAGGGGGCGCGAGAGCAATCAGCCCCAGCATTTT.

The DNA for the CDR3 is TGTGCCAGCAGTTCAATAAGGGGGGTGAGGCAGTACTTC. Its translation: CASSSIRGVRQYF. This chain connects TRBV28 to TRBJ2-7; D possibly matches TRBD1 or TRBD2 (6 bases each). V lost 4 bases to trimming and J lost 9 bases, with 16 bases between them. CDR1 and CDR2 (germline): MDHEN, SYDVKM. The CDR3 has 13 amino acids.

The CDR3 DNA follows: TGTGCCAGCAGACCCCCGGTCCACAACACTGAAGCTTTCTTT. Its protein product is CASRPPVHNTEAFF. The chain links TRBV28 to TRBJ1-1; no definite D call. CDR1 MDHEN and CDR2 SYDVKM come from the germline V gene. V was cut by 6 bases and J by 2 bases, with 13 bases left in between. The CDR3 contains 14 residues.

The CDR3 spells CASSLRAQPQHF. The DNA of the CDR3 is TGTGCCAGCAGTTTAAGGGCTCAGCCCCAGCATTTT. This chain links TRBV28 with TRBJ1-5; D gene uncertain. Trimming took 2 bases from V and 6 from J, leaving 5 bases between them. The CDR3 is 12 amino acids. CDR1 is MDHEN, CDR2 SYDVKM, per germline.

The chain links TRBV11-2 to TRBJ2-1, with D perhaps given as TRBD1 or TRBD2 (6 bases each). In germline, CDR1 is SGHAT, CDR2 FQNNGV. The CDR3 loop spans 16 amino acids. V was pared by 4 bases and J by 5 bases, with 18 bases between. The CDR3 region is CASSSRRRGRDNEQFF. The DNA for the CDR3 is TGTGCCAGCAGCTCTAGGCGACGGGGGCGCGACAATGAGCAGTTCTTC.

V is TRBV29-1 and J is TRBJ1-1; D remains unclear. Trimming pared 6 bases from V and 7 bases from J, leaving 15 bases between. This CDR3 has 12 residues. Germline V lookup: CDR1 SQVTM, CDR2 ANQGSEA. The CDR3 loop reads CSVAWGLFEAFF. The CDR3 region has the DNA TGCAGCGTCGCCTGGGGTCTCTTTGAAGCTTTCTTT.

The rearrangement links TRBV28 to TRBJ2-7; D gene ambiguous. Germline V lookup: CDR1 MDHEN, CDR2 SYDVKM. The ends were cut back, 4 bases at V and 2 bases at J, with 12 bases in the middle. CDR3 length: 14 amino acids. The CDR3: CASSSSDIAYEQYF. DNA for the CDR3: TGTGCCAGCAGTTCGTCCGACATAGCCTACGAGCAGTACTTC.

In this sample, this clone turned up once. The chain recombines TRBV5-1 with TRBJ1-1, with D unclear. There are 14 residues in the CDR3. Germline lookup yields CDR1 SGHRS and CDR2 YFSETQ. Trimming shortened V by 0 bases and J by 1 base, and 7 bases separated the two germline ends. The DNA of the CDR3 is TGCGCCAGCAGCTTGGGGGGATCGAACACTGAAGCTTTCTTT. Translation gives CASSLGGSNTEAFF. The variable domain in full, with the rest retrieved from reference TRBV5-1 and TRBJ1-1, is KAGVTQTPRYLIKTRGQQVTLSCSPISGHRSVSWYQQTPGQGLQFLFEYFSETQRNKGNFPGRFSGRQFSNSRSEMNVSTLELGDSALYLCASSLGGSNTEAFFGQGTRLTVV.

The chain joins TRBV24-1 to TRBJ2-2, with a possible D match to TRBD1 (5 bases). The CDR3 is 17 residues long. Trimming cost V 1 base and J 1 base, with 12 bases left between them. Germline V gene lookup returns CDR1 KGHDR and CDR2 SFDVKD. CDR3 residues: CATSDLQGAWNTGELFF. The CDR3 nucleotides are TGTGCCACCAGTGATTTACAAGGGGCGTGGAACACCGGGGAGCTGTTTTTT.

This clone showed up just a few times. CDR3 residues: CASSRDRRSRYSGNTIYF. The CDR3 region has the DNA TGCGCCAGCAGCCGGGATCGGAGGTCCCGCTACTCTGGAAACACCATATATTTT. The V and J genes are TRBV4-1 and TRBJ1-3; D ambiguous. CDR3 length equals 18 residues. V lost 4 bases, J lost 0 bases, and 19 bases lay in between. Germline values: CDR1 MGHRA, CDR2 YSYEKL.

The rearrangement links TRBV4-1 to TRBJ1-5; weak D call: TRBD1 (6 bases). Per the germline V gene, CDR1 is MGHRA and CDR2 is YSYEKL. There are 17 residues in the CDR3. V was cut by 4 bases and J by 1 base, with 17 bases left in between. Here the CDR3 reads CASSPGGRGRSNQPQHF. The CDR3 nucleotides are TGCGCCAGCAGCCCAGGCGGCAGGGGCAGGAGCAATCAGCCCCAGCATTTT.

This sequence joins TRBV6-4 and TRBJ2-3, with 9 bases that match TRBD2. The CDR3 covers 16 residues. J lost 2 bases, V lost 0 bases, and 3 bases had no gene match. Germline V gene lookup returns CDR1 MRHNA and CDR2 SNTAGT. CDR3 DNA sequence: TGTGCCAGCAGTGACTCGCCTAGCGGGGCCACAGATACGCAGTATTTT. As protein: CASSDSPSGATDTQYF.

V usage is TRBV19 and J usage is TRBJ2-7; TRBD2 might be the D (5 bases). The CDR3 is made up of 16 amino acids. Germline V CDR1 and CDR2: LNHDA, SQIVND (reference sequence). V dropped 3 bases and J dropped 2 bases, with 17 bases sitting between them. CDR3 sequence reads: CASSIPPPGNPYEQYF. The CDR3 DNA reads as TGTGCCAGTAGTATCCCCCCTCCGGGGAATCCCTACGAGCAGTACTTC.

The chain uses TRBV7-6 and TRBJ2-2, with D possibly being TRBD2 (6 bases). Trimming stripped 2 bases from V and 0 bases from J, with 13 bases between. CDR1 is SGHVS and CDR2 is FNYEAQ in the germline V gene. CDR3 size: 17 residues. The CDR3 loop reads CASSLRWRGANTGELFF. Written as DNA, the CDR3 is TGTGCCAGCAGCTTAAGGTGGCGGGGAGCGAACACCGGGGAGCTGTTTTTT.

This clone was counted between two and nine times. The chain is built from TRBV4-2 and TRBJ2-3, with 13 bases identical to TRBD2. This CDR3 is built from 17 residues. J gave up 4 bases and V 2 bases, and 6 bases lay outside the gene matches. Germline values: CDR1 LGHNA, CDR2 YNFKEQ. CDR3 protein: CASSQPTTSGRPDTQYF. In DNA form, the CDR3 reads TGTGCCAGCAGCCAACCTACGACTAGCGGGAGGCCAGATACGCAGTATTTT.

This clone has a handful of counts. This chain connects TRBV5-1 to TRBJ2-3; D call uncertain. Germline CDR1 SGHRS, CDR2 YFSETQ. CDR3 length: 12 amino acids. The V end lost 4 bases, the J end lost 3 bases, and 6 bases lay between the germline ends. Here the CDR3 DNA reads TGCGCCAGCAGCCCGAGTACAGATACGCAGTATTTT. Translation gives CASSPSTDTQYF.

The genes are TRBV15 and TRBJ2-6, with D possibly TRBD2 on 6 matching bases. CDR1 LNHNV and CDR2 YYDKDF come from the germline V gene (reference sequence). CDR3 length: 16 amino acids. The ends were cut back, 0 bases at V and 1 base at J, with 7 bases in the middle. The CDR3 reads CATSRDRESGANVLTF. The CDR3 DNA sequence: TGTGCCACCAGCAGAGATCGGGAGTCTGGGGCCAACGTCCTGACTTTC.

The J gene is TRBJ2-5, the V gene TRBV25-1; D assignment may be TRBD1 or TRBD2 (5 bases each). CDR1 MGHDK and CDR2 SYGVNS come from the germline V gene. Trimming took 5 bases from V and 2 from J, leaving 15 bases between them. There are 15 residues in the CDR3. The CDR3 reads CASSKIGAKQETQYF. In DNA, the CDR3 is TGTGCCAGCAGTAAAATCGGGGCCAAGCAAGAGACCCAGTACTTC.

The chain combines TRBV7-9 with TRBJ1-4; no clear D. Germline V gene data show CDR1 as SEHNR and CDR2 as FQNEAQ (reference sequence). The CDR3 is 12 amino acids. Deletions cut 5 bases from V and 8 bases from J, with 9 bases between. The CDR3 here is CASSLPGEKLFF. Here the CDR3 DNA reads TGTGCCAGCAGCCTCCCTGGGGAAAAACTGTTTTTT. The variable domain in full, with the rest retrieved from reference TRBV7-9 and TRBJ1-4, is DTGVSQNPRHKITKRGQNVTFRCDPISEHNRLYWYRQTLGQGPEFLTYFQNEAQLEKSRLLSDRFSAERPKGSFSTLEIQRTEQGDSAMYLCASSLPGEKLFFGSGTQLSVL.

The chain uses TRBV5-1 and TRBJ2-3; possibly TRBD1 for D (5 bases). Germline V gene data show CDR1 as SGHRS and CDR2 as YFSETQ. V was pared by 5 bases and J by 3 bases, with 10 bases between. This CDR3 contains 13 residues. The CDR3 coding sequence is TGCGCCAGCAGAGGGCCAGGGACAGATACGCAGTATTTT. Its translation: CASRGPGTDTQYF.

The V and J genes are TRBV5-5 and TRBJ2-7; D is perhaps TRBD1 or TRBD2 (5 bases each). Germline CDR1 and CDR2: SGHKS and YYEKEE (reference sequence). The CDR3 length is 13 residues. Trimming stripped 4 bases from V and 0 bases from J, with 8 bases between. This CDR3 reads CASSGDDSYEQYF. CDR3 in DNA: TGTGCCAGCAGCGGGGACGACTCCTACGAGCAGTACTTC.

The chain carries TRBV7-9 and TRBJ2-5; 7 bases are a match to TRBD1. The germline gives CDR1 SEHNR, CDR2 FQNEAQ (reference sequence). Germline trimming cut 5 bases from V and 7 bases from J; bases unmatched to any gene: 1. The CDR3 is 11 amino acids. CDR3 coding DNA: TGTGCCAGCAGCCCAGGGGGGACCCAGTACTTC. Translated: CASSPGGTQYF. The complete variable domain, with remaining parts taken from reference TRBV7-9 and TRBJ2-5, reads DTGVSQNPRHKITKRGQNVTFRCDPISEHNRLYWYRQTLGQGPEFLTYFQNEAQLEKSRLLSDRFSAERPKGSFSTLEIQRTEQGDSAMYLCASSPGGTQYFGPGTRLLVL.

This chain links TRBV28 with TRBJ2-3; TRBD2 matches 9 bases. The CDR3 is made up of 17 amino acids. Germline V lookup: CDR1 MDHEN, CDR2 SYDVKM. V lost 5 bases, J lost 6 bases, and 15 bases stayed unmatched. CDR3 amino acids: CASSPPGLAVGVDTQYF. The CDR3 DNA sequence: TGTGCCAGCAGTCCTCCGGGACTAGCTGTCGGGGTCGATACGCAGTATTTT.

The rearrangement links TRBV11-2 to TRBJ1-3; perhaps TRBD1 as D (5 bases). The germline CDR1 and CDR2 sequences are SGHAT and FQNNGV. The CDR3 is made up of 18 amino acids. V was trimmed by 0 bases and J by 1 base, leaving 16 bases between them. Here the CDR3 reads CASSLDPGWVLSGNTIYF. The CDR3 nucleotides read TGTGCCAGCAGCTTAGATCCAGGGTGGGTGTTGTCTGGAAACACCATATATTTT. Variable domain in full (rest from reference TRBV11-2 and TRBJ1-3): EAGVAQSPRYKIIEKRQSVAFWCNPISGHATLYWYQQILGQGPKLLIQFQNNGVVDDSQLPKDRFSAERLKGVDSTLKIQPAKLEDSAVYLCASSLDPGWVLSGNTIYFGEGSWLTVV.